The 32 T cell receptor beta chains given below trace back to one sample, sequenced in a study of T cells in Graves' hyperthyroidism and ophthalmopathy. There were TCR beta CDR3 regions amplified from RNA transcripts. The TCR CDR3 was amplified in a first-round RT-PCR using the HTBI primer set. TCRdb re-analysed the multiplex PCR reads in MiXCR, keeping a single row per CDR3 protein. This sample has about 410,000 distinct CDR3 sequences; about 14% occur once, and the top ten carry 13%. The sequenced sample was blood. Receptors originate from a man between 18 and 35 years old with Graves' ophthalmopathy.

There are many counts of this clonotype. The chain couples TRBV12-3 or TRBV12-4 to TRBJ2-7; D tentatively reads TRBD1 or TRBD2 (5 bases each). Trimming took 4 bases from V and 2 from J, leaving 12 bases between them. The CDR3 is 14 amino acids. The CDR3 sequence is CASSSGGVTYEQYF. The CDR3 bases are TGTGCCAGCAGTTCTGGGGGAGTAACCTACGAGCAGTACTTC.

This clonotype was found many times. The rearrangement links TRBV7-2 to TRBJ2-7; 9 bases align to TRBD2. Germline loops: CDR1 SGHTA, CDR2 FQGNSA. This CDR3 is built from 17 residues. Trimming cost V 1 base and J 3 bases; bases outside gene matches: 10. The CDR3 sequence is CASSLEVSGSWNYEQYF. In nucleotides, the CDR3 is TGTGCCAGCAGCTTAGAGGTTAGCGGGAGTTGGAACTACGAGCAGTACTTC.

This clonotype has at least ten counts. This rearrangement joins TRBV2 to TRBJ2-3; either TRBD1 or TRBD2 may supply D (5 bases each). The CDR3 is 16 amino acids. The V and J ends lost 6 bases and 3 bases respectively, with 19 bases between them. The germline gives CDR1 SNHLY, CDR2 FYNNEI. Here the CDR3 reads CASSHWGRLGTDTQYF. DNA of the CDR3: TGTGCCAGCAGCCACTGGGGGAGATTAGGGACAGATACGCAGTATTTT. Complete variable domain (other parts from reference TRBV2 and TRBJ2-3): EPEVTQTPSHQVTQMGQEVILRCVPISNHLYFYWYRQILGQKVEFLVSFYNNEISEKSEIFDDQFSVERPDGSNFTLKIRSTKLEDSAMYFCASSHWGRLGTDTQYFGPGTRLTVL.

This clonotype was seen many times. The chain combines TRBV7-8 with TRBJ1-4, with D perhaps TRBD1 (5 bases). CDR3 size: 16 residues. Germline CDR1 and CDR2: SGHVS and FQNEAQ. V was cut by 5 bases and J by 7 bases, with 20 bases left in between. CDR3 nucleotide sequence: TGTGCCAGCAGCGCCAGTCCGGGGGATGGGCCTGAAAAACTGTTTTTT. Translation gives CASSASPGDGPEKLFF.

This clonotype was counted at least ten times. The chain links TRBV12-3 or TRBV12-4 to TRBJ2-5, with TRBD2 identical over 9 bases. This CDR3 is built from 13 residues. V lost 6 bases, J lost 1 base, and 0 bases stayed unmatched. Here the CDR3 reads CASRGLAQETQYF. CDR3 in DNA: TGTGCCAGCAGGGGACTAGCCCAAGAGACCCAGTACTTC.

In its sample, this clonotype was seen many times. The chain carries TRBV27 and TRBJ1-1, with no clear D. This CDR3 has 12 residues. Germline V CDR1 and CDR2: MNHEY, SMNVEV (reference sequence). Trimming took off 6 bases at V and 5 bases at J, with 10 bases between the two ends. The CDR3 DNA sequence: TGTGCCAGCAGCGCACCAATGACTGAAGCTTTCTTT. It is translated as CASSAPMTEAFF.

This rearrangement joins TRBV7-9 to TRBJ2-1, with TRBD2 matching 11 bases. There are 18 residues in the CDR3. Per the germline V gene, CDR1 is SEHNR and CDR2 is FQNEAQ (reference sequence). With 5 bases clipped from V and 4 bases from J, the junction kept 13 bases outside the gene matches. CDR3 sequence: CASSQSDSGGGPYNEQFF. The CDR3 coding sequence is TGTGCCAGCAGCCAAAGCGATAGCGGGGGGGGGCCTTACAATGAGCAGTTCTTC.

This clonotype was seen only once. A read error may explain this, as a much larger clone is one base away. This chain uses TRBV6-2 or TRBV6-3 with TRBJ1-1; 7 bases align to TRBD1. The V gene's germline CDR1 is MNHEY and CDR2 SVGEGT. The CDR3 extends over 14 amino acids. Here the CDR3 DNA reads TGTGCCAGCAGGCGGACAGGTTGGAACACTGAAGCTTCCTTT. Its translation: CASRRTGWNTEASF.

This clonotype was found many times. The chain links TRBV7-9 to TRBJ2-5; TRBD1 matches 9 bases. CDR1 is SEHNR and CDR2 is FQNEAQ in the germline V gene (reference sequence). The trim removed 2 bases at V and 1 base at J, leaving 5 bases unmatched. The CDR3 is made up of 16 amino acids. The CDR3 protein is CASSLIPGQGQETQYF. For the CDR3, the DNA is TGTGCCAGCAGCTTAATCCCGGGACAGGGCCAAGAGACCCAGTACTTC. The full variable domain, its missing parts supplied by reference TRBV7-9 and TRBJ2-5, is DTGVSQNPRHKITKRGQNVTFRCDPISEHNRLYWYRQTLGQGPEFLTYFQNEAQLEKSRLLSDRFSAERPKGSFSTLEIQRTEQGDSAMYLCASSLIPGQGQETQYFGPGTRLLVL.

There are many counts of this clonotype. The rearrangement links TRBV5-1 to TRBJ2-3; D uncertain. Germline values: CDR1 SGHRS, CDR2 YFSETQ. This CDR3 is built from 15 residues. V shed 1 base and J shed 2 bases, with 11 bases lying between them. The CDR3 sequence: CASSLTRGDTDTQYF. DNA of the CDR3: TGCGCCAGCAGCTTGACTCGCGGAGACACAGATACGCAGTATTTT.

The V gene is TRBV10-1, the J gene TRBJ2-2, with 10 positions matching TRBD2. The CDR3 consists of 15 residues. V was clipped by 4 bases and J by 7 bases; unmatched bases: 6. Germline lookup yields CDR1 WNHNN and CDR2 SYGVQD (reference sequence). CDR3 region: CASSALTSGDGELFF. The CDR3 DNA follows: TGCGCCAGCAGTGCCCTCACTAGCGGGGACGGGGAGCTGTTTTTT.

This CDR3 reads CASSSGRTSYNEQFF. The DNA of the CDR3 is TGTGCCAGCAGCAGCGGACGGACCTCCTACAATGAGCAGTTCTTC. The rearrangement uses TRBV6-1 and TRBJ2-1, with D perhaps matching TRBD2 (5 bases). V lost 6 bases, J lost 0 bases, and 12 bases lay in between. Germline V lookup: CDR1 MNHNS, CDR2 SASEGT. This CDR3 has 15 amino acids.

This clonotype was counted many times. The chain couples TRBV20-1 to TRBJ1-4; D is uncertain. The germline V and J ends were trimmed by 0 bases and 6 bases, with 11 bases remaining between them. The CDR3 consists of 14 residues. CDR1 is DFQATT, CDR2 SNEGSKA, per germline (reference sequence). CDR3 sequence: CSARDSGWDEKLFF. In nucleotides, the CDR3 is TGCAGTGCTAGAGACTCTGGTTGGGATGAAAAACTGTTTTTT.

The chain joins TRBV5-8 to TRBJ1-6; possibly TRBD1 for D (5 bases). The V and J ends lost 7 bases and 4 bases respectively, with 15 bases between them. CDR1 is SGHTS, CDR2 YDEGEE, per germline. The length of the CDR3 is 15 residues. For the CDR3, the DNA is TGTGCCAGCGGTTCAGGGCAGACTTATAATTCACCCCTCCACTTT. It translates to CASGSGQTYNSPLHF.

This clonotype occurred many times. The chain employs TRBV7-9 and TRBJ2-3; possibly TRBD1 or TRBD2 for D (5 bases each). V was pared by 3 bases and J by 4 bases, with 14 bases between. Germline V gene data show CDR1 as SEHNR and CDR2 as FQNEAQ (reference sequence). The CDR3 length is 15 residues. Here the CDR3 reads CASSLRGGFADTQYF. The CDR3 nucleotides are TGTGCCAGCAGCTTGAGGGGTGGGTTCGCAGATACGCAGTATTTT.

Here the CDR3 DNA reads TGTGCCAGCAGCCAAGACCGCCGATCCTACGAGCAGTACTTC. This gives the protein CASSQDRRSYEQYF. The V gene is TRBV14, the J gene TRBJ2-7; D unclear. The ends were cut back, 0 bases at V and 1 base at J, with 7 bases in the middle. Germline V gives CDR1 SGHDN, CDR2 FVKESK. The CDR3 has 14 residues.

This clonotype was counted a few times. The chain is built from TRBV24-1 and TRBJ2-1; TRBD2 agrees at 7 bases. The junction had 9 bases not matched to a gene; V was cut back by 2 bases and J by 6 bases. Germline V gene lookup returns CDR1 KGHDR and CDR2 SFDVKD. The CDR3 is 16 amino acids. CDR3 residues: CATSDSSGWGGNEQFF. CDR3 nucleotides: TGTGCCACCAGTGATTCCTCAGGGTGGGGGGGCAATGAGCAGTTCTTC.

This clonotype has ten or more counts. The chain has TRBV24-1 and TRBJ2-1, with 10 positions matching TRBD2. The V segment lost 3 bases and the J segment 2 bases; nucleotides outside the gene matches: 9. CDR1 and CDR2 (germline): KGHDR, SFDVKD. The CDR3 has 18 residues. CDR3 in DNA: TGTGCCACCAGTGATCCCTCTAGCGGGGGCCCGGCCTACAATGAGCAGTTCTTC. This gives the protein CATSDPSSGGPAYNEQFF.

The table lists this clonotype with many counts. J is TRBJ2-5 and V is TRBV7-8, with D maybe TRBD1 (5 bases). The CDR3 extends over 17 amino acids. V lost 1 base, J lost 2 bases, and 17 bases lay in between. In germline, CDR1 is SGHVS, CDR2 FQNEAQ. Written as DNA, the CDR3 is TGTGCCAGCAGCTTAGGCGGTCCCCGACAGAATCAAGAGACCCAGTACTTC. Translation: CASSLGGPRQNQETQYF.

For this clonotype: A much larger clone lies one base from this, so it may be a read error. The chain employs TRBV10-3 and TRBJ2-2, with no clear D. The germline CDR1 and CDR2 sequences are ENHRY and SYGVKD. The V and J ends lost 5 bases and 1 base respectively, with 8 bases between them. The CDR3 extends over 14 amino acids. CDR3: CAISKAGNTGELFF. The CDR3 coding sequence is TGTGCCATCAGTAAGGCAGGGAACACCGGGGAGCTGTTTTTT.

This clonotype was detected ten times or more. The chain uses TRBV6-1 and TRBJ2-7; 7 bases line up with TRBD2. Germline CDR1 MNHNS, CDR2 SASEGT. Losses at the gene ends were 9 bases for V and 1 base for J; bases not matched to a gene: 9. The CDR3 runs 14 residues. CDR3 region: CASSSGTRSYEQYF. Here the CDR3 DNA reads TGTGCCAGTTCTAGCGGAACCCGTTCCTACGAGCAGTACTTC.

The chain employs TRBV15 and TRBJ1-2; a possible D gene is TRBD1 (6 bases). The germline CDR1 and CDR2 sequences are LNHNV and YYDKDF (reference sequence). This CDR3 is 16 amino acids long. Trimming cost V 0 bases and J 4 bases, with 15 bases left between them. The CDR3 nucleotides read TGTGCCACCAGCAGAGATGGGTGGGGCAGGGGCTATGGCTACACCTTC. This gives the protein CATSRDGWGRGYGYTF.

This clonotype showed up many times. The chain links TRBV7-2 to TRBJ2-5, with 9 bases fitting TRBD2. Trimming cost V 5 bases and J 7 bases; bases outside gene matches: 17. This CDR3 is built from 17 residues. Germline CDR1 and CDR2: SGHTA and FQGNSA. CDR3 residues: CASSPEVGAGGRGTQYF. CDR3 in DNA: TGTGCCAGCAGCCCGGAAGTGGGCGCGGGGGGGCGGGGGACCCAGTACTTC.

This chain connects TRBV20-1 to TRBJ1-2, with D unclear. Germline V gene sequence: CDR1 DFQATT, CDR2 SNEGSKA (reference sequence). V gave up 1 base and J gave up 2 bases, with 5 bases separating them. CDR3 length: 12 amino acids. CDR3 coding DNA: TGCAGTGCTAGAGCCGGGAACTATGGCTACACCTTC. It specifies CSARAGNYGYTF.

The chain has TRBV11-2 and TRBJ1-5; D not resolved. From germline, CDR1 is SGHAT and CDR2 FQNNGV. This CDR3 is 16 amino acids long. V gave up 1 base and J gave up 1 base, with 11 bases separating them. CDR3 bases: TGTGCCAGCAGCTTAGGGATGGATAGCAGCAATCAGCCCCAGCATTTT. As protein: CASSLGMDSSNQPQHF.

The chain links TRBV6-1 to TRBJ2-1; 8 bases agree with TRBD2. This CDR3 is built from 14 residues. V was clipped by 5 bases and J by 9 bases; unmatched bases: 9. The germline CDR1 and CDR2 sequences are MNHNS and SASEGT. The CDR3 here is CASSRSGRSGEQFF. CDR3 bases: TGTGCCAGCAGTCGCAGCGGGAGAAGTGGTGAGCAGTTCTTC.

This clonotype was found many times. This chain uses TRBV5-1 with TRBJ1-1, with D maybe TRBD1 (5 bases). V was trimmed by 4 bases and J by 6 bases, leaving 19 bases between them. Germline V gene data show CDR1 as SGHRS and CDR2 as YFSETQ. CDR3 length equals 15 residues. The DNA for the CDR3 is TGCGCCAGCAGCCCGGGGCAGGTCGATGTGGCTGAAGCTTTCTTT. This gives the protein CASSPGQVDVAEAFF.

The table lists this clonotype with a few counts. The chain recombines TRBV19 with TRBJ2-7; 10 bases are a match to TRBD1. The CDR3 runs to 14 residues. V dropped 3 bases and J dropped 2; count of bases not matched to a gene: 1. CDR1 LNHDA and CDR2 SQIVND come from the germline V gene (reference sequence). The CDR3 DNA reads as TGTGCCAGTAGTATGACAGGGGGCACCTACGAGCAGTACTTC. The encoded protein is CASSMTGGTYEQYF.

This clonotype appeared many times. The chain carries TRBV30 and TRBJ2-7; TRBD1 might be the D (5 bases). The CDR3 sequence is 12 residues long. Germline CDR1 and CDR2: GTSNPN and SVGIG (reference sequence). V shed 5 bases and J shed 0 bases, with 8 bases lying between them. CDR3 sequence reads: CAWGDSSYEQYF. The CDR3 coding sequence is TGTGCCTGGGGTGACAGCTCCTACGAGCAGTACTTC.

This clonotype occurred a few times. As DNA, the CDR3 is TGCGCCAGCAGCCGTCGGACTTTTGATGCGGGACAGTATGGCTACACCTTC. Its translation is CASSRRTFDAGQYGYTF. This chain uses TRBV4-1 with TRBJ1-2, with TRBD1 matching 7 bases. The CDR3 length is 17 residues. V was clipped by 4 bases and J by 5 bases; unmatched bases: 16. CDR1 and CDR2 from the germline V gene are MGHRA and YSYEKL.

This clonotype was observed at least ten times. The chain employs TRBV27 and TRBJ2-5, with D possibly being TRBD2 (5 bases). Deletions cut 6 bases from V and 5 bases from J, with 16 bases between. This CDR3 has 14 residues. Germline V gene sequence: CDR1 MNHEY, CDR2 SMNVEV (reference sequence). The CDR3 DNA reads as TGTGCCAGCAGCCTCGCGAGGGTAGGGGAGACCCAGTACTTC. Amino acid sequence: CASSLARVGETQYF.

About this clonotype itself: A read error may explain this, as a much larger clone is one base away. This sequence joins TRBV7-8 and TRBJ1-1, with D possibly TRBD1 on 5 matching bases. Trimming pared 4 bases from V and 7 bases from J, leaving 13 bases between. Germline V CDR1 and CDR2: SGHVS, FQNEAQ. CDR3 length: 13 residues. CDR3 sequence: CASSSVHGGEAFF. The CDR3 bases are TGTGCCAGCAGCTCAGTTCACGGGGGTGAAGCTTTCTTT.